The clone carrying this T cell receptor (beta chain) has only one observation. This specimen belongs to a study of blood T cell repertoires in COVID-19. Whole-study context: Researchers got acute and convalescent COVID-19 samples from the United States, Italy and Spain. The analysed material was cDNA or gDNA that came from T cells, B-cell-depleted T cells, or PBMCs.

Germline V gene data show CDR1 as MNHEY and CDR2 as SMNVEV (reference sequence). The CDR3 runs to 14 residues. The V gene end was trimmed by 2 bases and the J gene end by 5 bases; junction bases not matched to a gene: 6. Source study methods: Researchers report that nucleated cell counts were estimated from reference gene primer amplification. This table comes from immunoSEQ multiplex PCR, and its TCRdb copy is limited to in-frame clones, with some not included. Clone size and V and J calls were adopted from that table, with D and trimming inferred from the DNA. The table includes some 11,000 clones, 80% to 90% detected once.

Sample: peripheral blood. The TCR comes from a woman in her fifties or sixties with acute or convalescent COVID-19. This rearrangement joins TRBV27 to TRBJ2-7; 7 positions agree with TRBD1. DNA of the CDR3: TGTGCCAGCAGTTTACGACAGGGATCCCACGAGCAGTACTTC. Its translation: CASSLRQGSHEQYF.